The rows below give T cell receptor beta chains drawn from one sample of a study of graft-versus-host responses after intestinal transplantation. Only in-frame clones appear in the TCRdb table, and some are missing; sequencing was by immunoSEQ multiplex PCR. The data show tens of thousands of clones, roughly 95% seen once. The sample was PBMCs, taken more than 310 days after intestinal transplant. The receptors shown here come from a human patient who received an intestinal transplant, so some T cells may come from the graft donor. CDR3s include the opening cysteine and the closing phenylalanine or tryptophan. The order of the fields is V gene, D gene, J gene, CDR3 DNA, CDR3 protein. The D gene is left open where the match is weak.

TRBV11-2,.,TRBJ2-2,TGTGCCAGCAGCTTAGGAGTGGGGACCGGGGAGCTGTTTTTT,CASSLGVGTGELFF
TRBV6-4,.,TRBJ2-1,TGTGCCAGCAACAATGAGCAGTTCTTC,CASNNEQFF
TRBV5-1,TRBD2,TRBJ2-1,TGCGCCAGCAGCTTGTCGGGAGGCTACAATGAGCAGTTCTTC,CASSLSGGYNEQFF
TRBV28,TRBD1,TRBJ1-5,TGTGCCAGCAGTTTTCAGGGGGTTGGTTTTCATCAGCCCCAGCATTTT,CASSFQGVGFHQPQHF
TRBV9,TRBD2,TRBJ2-7,TGTGCCAGCAGCACCACCTCCAGCGGGGGACTCTACGAGCAGTACTTC,CASSTTSSGGLYEQYF
TRBV9,.,TRBJ2-1,TGTGCCAGCAGCGTAGGGGGGAGCCCCTCGTTAGATGAGCAGTTCTTC,CASSVGGSPSLDEQFF
TRBV14,TRBD1,TRBJ2-7,TGTGCCAGCAGCACGCTAGGGACAGCGTCCTACGAGCAGTACTTC,CASSTLGTASYEQYF
TRBV10-1,.,TRBJ2-5,TGCGCCAGCAGTGACAACAGACAAGAGACCCAGTACTTC,CASSDNRQETQYF
TRBV4-1,TRBD2,TRBJ2-7,TGCGCCAGCAGCCAAGGGCTAGCGGCCTCCTACGAGCAGTACTTC,CASSQGLAASYEQYF
TRBV27,TRBD2,TRBJ2-1,TGTGCCAGCAGTTTATTACTAGCGGGCAATGAGCAGTTCTTC,CASSLLLAGNEQFF